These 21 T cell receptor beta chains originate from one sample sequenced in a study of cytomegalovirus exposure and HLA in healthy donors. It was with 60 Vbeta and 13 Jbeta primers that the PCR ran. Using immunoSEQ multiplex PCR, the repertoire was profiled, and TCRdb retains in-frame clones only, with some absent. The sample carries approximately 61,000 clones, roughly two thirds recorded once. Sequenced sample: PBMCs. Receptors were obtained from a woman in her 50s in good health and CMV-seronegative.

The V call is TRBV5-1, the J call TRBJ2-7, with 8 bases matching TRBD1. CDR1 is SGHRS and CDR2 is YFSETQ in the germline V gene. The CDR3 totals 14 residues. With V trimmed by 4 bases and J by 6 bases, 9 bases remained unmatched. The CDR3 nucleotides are TGCGCCAGCAGCCCTGGGACAGGATCCCTCGAGCAGTACTTC. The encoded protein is CASSPGTGSLEQYF.

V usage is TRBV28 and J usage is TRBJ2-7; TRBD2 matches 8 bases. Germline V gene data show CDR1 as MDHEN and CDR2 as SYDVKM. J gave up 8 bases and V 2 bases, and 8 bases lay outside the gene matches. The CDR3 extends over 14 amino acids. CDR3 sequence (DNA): TGTGCCAGCAGTTTAGAAGCGGGAGACCGACAGCAGTACTTC. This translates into CASSLEAGDRQQYF.

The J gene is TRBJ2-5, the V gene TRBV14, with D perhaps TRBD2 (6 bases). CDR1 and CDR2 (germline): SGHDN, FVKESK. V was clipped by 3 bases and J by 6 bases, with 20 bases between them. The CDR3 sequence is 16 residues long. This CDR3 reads CASSHDTWRDEKTQYF. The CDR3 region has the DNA TGTGCCAGCAGCCACGACACCTGGAGGGACGAAAAGACCCAGTACTTC. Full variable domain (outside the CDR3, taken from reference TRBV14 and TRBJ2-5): EAGVTQFPSHSVIEKGQTVTLRCDPISGHDNLYWYRRVMGKEIKFLLHFVKESKQDESGMPNNRFLAERTGGTYSTLKVQPAELEDSGVYFCASSHDTWRDEKTQYFGPGTRLLVL.

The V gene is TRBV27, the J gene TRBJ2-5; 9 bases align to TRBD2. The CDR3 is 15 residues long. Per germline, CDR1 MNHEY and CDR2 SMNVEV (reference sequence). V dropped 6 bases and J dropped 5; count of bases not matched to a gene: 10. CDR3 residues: CASRPIAGVAETQYF. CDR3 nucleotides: TGTGCCAGCAGACCTATAGCGGGAGTGGCGGAGACCCAGTACTTC.

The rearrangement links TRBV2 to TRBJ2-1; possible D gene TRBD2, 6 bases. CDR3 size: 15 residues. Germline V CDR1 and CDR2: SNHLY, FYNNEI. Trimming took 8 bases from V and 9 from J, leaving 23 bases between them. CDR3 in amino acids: CASSGLPPGLGEQFF. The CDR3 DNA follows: TGTGCCAGCTCGGGACTCCCACCGGGATTGGGTGAGCAGTTCTTC. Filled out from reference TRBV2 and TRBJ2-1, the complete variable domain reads EPEVTQTPSHQVTQMGQEVILRCVPISNHLYFYWYRQILGQKVEFLVSFYNNEISEKSEIFDDQFSVERPDGSNFTLKIRSTKLEDSAMYFCASSGLPPGLGEQFFGPGTRLTVL.

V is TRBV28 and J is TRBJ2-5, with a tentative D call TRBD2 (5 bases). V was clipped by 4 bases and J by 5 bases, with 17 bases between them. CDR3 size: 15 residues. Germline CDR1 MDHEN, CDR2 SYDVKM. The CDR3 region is CASSSGVGMGETQYF. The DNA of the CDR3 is TGTGCCAGCAGTTCCGGGGTGGGGATGGGGGAGACCCAGTACTTC.

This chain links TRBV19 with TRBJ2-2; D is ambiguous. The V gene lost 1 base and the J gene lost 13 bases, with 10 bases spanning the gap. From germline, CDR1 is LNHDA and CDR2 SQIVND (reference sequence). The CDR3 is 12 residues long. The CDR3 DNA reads TGTGCCAGTAGTATAGCCCCTAGTGTGCTGTTTTTT. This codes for CASSIAPSVLFF.

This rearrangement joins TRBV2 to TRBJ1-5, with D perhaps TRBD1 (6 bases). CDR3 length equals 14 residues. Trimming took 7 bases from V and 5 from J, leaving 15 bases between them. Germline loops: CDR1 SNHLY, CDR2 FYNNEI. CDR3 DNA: TGTGCCAGCACCGGAGGAACAGGGTATCAGCCCCAGCATTTT. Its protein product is CASTGGTGYQPQHF.

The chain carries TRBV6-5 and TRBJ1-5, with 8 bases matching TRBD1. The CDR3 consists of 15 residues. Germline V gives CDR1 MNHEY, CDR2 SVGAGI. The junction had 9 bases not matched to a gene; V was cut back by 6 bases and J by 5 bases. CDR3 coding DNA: TGTGCCAGCAGGCCTTGGACAGGGCGGCATCAGCCCCAGCATTTT. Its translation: CASRPWTGRHQPQHF.

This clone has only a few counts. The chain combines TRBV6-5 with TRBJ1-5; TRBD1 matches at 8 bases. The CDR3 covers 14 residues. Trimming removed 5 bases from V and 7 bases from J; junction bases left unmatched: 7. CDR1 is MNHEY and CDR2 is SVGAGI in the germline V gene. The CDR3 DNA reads TGTGCCAGCAGTCCCCACAGGGGGGAACAGCCCCAGCATTTT. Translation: CASSPHRGEQPQHF.

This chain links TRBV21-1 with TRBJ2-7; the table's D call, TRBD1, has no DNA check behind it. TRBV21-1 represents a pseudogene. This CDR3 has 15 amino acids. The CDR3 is CASSKLRTNPYEQYF. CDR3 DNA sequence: TGTGCCAGCAGCAAATTGAGGACAAACCCTTACGAGCAGTACTTC.

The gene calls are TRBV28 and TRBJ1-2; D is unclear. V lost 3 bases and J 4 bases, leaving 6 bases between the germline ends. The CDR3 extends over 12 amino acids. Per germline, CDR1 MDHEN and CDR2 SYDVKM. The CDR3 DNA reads TGTGCCAGCAGTTTCGGTATCTATGGCTACACCTTC. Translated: CASSFGIYGYTF.

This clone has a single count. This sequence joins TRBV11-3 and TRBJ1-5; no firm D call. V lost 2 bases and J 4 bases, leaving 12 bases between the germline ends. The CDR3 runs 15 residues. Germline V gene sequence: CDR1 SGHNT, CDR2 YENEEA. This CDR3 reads CASSLSGQPNQPQHF. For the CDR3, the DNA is TGTGCCAGCAGCTTATCTGGGCAGCCAAATCAGCCCCAGCATTTT.

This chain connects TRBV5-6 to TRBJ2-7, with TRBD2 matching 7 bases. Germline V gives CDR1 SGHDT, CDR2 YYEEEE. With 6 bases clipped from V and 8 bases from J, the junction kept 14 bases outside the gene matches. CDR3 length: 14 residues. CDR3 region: CASTWRAGSSKQYF. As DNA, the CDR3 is TGTGCCAGCACATGGAGAGCGGGATCTAGCAAGCAGTACTTC.

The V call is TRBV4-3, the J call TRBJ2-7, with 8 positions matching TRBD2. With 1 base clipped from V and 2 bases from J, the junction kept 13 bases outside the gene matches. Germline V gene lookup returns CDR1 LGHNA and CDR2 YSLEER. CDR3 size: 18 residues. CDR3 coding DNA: TGCGCCAGCAGCCAAGGGGCCCCGATGGCGGGAGGAACCTACGAGCAGTACTTC. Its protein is CASSQGAPMAGGTYEQYF.

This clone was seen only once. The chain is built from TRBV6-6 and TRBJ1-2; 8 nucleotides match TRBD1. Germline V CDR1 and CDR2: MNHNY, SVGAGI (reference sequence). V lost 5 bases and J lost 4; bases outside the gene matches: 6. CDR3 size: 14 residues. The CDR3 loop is CASSPQGESYGYTF. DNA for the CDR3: TGTGCCAGCAGTCCACAGGGGGAAAGCTATGGCTACACCTTC.

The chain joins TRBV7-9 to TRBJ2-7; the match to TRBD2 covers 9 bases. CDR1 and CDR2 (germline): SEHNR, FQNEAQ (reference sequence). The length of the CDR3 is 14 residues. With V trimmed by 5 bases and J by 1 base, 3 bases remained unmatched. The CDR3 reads CASSPTSGSYEQYF. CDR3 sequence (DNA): TGTGCCAGCAGCCCGACTAGCGGTTCCTACGAGCAGTACTTC.

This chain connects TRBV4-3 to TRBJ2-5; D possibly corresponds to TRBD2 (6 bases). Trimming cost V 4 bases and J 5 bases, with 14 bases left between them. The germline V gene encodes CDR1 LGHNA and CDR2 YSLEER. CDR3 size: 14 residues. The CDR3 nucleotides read TGCGCCAGCAGCCTGACTAGTTTATCGGAGACCCAGTACTTC. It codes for CASSLTSLSETQYF.

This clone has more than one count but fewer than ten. The CDR3 DNA reads TGCGCCAGCAGCATCACTGGAGCTAATGAAAAACTGTTTTTT. Protein product: CASSITGANEKLFF. The chain combines TRBV5-1 with TRBJ1-4; D gene unclear. The germline V gene has CDR1 SGHRS and CDR2 YFSETQ. The V end was cut by 4 bases, the J end by 3 bases, with 10 bases between. CDR3 length: 14 amino acids.

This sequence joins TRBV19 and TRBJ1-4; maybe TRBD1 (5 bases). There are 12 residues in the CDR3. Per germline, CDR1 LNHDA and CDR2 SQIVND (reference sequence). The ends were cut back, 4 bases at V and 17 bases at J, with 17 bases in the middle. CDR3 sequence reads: CASSRSTEVRFF. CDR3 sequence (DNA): TGTGCCAGTAGTAGATCGACAGAAGTTCGTTTTTTT. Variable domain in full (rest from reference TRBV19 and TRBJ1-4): DGGITQSPKYLFRKEGQNVTLSCEQNLNHDAMYWYRQDPGQGLRLIYYSQIVNDFQKGDIAEGYSVSREKKESFPLTVTSAQKNPTAFYLCASSRSTEVRFFGSGTQLSVL.

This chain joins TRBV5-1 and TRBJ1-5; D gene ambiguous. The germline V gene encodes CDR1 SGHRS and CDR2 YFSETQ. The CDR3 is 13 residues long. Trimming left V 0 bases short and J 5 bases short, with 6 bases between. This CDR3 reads CASSLEPDQPQHF. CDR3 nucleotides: TGCGCCAGCAGCTTGGAACCGGATCAGCCCCAGCATTTT. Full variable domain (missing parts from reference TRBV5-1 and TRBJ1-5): KAGVTQTPRYLIKTRGQQVTLSCSPISGHRSVSWYQQTPGQGLQFLFEYFSETQRNKGNFPGRFSGRQFSNSRSEMNVSTLELGDSALYLCASSLEPDQPQHFGDGTRLSIL.